Detailed here is one T cell receptor (beta chain). What it recognizes is unknown. These data are taken from a study of blood T cells in healthy people across ages. The CDR3 runs 15 residues. Trimming took 1 base from V and 4 from J, leaving 13 bases between them. Germline V gene sequence: CDR1 MNHEY, CDR2 SVGAGI. General study results and limits: Underestimates were what the diversity estimates from one million T cells were considered to be.

With a J-beta primer mix and a sample-barcoded 5' primer, a second PCR ran roughly 6 to 12 cycles. Via MiXCR, TCRdb re-called the 5' RACE reads, giving one row per CDR3 protein. The sample gives 1.5 million to 2 million distinct CDR3 sequences, roughly 43% of which show up once; roughly 23% is in the top ten. The sample comprised blood. The chain combines TRBV6-5 with TRBJ2-5, with D tentatively TRBD2 (5 bases). This TCR was recovered from a human donor in good health. In DNA, the CDR3 is TGTGCCAGCAGTTACTTCTTATCAGAGGGAGAGACCCAGTACTTC. Protein: CASSYFLSEGETQYF.